This is a list of T cell receptor beta chains from one sample in a study of regulatory T cells in long-lasting Graves disease. One entry per CDR3 protein, called by TCRdb with MiXCR from the multiplex PCR reads. The sample carries 390,000 or so distinct CDR3 sequences, roughly 12% recorded once. These same records also appear under a second study, on T cells in Graves' hyperthyroidism and ophthalmopathy.

This sample comprised peripheral blood mononuclear cells (PBMCs), obtained at new diagnosis, from a patient treated with antithyroid drugs. All receptors come from a woman aged 18-29 years with Graves disease. The CDR3 runs from the conserved cysteine through the conserved F or W. A D gene is named only where the DNA matches it firmly. Rows may omit the clone size; those that give it use once, few, many or a size class.

clone_size: -
d_call: TRBD2
j_call: TRBJ2-1
v_call: TRBV19
cdr3_nt: TGTGCCAGTAGTATGGCTAGCGGGGGCCTCACTTACAATGAGCAGTTCTTC
cdr3_aa: CASSMASGGLTYNEQFF

clone_size: many
d_call: -
j_call: TRBJ2-5
v_call: TRBV6-1
cdr3_nt: TGTGCCAGCCGGGATTCTAGTTCGGAGACCCAGTACTTC
cdr3_aa: CASRDSSSETQYF

clone_size: many
d_call: TRBD2
j_call: TRBJ2-3
v_call: TRBV24-1
cdr3_nt: TGTGCCACCAGTGATTATCCGGGAGGTACGCAGTATTTT
cdr3_aa: CATSDYPGGTQYF

clone_size: many
d_call: TRBD1
j_call: TRBJ1-1
v_call: TRBV7-9
cdr3_nt: TGTGCCAGCAGCTTATTGACAGGGGGCGATGTCACTGAAGCTTTCTTT
cdr3_aa: CASSLLTGGDVTEAFF

clone_size: many
d_call: -
j_call: TRBJ2-3
v_call: TRBV9
cdr3_nt: TGTGCCAGCAGCCCCCGAAGGGGCACCCTAGTCGGCACAGATACGCAGTATTTT
cdr3_aa: CASSPRRGTLVGTDTQYF

clone_size: few
d_call: -
j_call: TRBJ2-3
v_call: TRBV7-9
cdr3_nt: TGTGCCAGCAGCTTAAGTGGCCCGCGCACAGATACGCAGTATTTT
cdr3_aa: CASSLSGPRTDTQYF

clone_size: -
d_call: TRBD2
j_call: TRBJ2-1
v_call: TRBV7-2
cdr3_nt: TGTGCCAGCAGCTTACCCGGGGCGGGAGTTGGTAATGAGCAGTTCTTC
cdr3_aa: CASSLPGAGVGNEQFF

clone_size: many
d_call: -
j_call: TRBJ2-3
v_call: TRBV5-1
cdr3_nt: TGCGCCAGCAGTATGGACAGACAGAGCACAGATACGCAGTATTTT
cdr3_aa: CASSMDRQSTDTQYF

clone_size: -
d_call: -
j_call: TRBJ1-5
v_call: TRBV5-1
cdr3_nt: TGCGCCAGCAGCTTGGACGGAATCGATCAGCCCCAGCATTTT
cdr3_aa: CASSLDGIDQPQHF

clone_size: many
d_call: TRBD2
j_call: TRBJ2-1
v_call: TRBV27
cdr3_nt: TGTGCCAGCAGTTTAATGGCGGGAGGCACCTACAATGAGCAGTTCTTC
cdr3_aa: CASSLMAGGTYNEQFF

clone_size: -
d_call: -
j_call: TRBJ2-7
v_call: TRBV20-1
cdr3_nt: TGCAGTGCTAGAGCCCCTGGGGGGGGACAGGTGCTGCCCTACGAGCAGTACTTC
cdr3_aa: CSARAPGGGQVLPYEQYF

clone_size: many
d_call: -
j_call: TRBJ2-5
v_call: TRBV7-9
cdr3_nt: TGTGCCAGCAGCCCTAGGCGGGCCCGACAAGAGACCCAGTACTTC
cdr3_aa: CASSPRRARQETQYF

clone_size: many
d_call: -
j_call: TRBJ1-2
v_call: TRBV28
cdr3_nt: TGTGCCAGCAGTTTAGCAGGGGATTGGTATGGCTACACCTTC
cdr3_aa: CASSLAGDWYGYTF